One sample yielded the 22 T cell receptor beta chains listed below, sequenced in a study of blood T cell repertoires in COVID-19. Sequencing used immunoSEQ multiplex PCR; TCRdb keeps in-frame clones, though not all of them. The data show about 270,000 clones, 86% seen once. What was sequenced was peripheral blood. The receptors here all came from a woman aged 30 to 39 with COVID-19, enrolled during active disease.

The CDR3 sequence: CASSIQGRQGGYTF. DNA for the CDR3: TGTGCCAGTAGTATACAAGGGAGGCAGGGTGGCTACACCTTC. The genes are TRBV19 and TRBJ1-2, with D tentatively TRBD1 (5 bases). The CDR3 is 14 amino acids. Trimming took 2 bases from V and 7 from J, leaving 14 bases between them. Germline V gives CDR1 LNHDA, CDR2 SQIVND (reference sequence).

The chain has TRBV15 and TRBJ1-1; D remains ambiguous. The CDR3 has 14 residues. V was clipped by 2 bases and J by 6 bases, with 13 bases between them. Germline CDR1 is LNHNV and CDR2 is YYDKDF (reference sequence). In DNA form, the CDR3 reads TGTGCCACCAGCAGAAGCGGCAGTCAGCCTGAAGCTTTCTTT. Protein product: CATSRSGSQPEAFF.

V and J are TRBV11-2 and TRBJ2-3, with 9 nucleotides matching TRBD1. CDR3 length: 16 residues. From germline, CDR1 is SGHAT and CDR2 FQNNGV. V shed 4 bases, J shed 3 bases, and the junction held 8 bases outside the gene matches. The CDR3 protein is CASSSSGTGITDTQYF. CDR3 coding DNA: TGTGCCAGCAGCTCATCCGGGACAGGGATTACAGATACGCAGTATTTT.

The CDR3 region has the DNA TGTGCCAGCAGACCGCTGCAGGGAGGTCCTCCCGGGGAGCTGTTTTTT. Translated, it gives CASRPLQGGPPGELFF. The V and J genes are TRBV27 and TRBJ2-2, with a possible D match to TRBD2 (6 bases). V lost 6 bases and J 6 bases, leaving 20 bases between the germline ends. Germline assignment: CDR1 MNHEY and CDR2 SMNVEV (reference sequence). The CDR3 extends over 16 amino acids.

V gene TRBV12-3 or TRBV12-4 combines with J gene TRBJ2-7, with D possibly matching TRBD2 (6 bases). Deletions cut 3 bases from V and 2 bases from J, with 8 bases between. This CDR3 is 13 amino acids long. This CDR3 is CASSFLAPYEQYF. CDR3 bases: TGTGCCAGCAGTTTCCTAGCGCCCTACGAGCAGTACTTC.

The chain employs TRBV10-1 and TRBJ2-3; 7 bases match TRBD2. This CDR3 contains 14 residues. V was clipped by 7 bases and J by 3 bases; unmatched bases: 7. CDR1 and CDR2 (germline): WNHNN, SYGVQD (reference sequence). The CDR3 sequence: CASNQVLATDTQYF. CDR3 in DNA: TGCGCCAGCAACCAAGTACTAGCGACAGATACGCAGTATTTT.

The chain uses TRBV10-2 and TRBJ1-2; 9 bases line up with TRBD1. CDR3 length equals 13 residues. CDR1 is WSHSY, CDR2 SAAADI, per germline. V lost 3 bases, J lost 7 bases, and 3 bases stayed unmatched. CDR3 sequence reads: CASSEPTGGGYTF. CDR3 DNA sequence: TGCGCCAGCAGTGAACCGACAGGGGGTGGCTACACCTTC.

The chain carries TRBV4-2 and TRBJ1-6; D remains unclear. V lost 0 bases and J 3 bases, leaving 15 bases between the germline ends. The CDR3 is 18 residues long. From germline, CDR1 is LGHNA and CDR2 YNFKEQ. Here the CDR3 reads CASSQDRVNSHYNSPLHF. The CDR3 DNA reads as TGTGCCAGCAGCCAAGATCGGGTAAATAGCCACTATAATTCACCCCTCCACTTT.

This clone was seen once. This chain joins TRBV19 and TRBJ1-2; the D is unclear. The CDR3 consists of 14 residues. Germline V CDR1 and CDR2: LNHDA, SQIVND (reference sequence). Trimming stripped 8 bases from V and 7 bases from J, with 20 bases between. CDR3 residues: CASLREFGFGGYTF. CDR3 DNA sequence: TGTGCCAGTCTCCGGGAGTTCGGGTTCGGTGGCTACACCTTC.

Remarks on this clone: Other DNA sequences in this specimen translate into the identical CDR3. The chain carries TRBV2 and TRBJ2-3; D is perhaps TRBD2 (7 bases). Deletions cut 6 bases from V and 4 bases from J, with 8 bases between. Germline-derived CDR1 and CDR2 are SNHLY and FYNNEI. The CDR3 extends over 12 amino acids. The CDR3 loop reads CASRGGADTQYF. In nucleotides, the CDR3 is TGTGCCAGCAGAGGGGGGGCAGATACGCAGTATTTT. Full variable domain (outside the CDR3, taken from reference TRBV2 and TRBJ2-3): EPEVTQTPSHQVTQMGQEVILRCVPISNHLYFYWYRQILGQKVEFLVSFYNNEISEKSEIFDDQFSVERPDGSNFTLKIRSTKLEDSAMYFCASRGGADTQYFGPGTRLTVL.

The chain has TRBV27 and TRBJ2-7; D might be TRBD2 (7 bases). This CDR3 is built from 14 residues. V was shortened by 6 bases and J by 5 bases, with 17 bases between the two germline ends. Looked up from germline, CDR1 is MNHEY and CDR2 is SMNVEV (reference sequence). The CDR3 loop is CASRSRGDYHEQYF. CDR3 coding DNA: TGTGCCAGCAGGTCGAGGGGGGACTACCACGAGCAGTACTTC.

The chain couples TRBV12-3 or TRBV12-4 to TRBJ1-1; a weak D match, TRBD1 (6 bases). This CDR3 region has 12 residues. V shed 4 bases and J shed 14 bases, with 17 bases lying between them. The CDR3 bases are TGTGCCAGCAGTTATGCTGGGGGGGCGGGCTTCTTT. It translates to CASSYAGGAGFF.

The CDR3 DNA reads TGTGCCAGCTCCGGACTAGGGAATGAGCAGTTCTTC. This codes for CASSGLGNEQFF. V is TRBV18 and J is TRBJ2-1; 7 nucleotides align to TRBD2. The CDR3 has 12 residues. The V gene's germline CDR1 is KGHSH and CDR2 LQKENI. V lost 6 bases to trimming and J lost 7 bases; unmatched junction nucleotides: 3.

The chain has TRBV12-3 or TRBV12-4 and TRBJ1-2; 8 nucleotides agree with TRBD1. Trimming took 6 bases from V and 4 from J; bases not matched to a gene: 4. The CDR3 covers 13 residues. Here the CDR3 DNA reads TGTGCCAGCAGACCGGGACAGGTCTATGGCTACACCTTC. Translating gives CASRPGQVYGYTF.

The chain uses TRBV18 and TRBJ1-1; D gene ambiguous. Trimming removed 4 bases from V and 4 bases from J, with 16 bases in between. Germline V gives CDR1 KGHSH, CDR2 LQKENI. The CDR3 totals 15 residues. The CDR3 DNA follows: TGTGCCAGCTCACGTTCCGAGGGAGGTTCCACTGAAGCTTTCTTT. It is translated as CASSRSEGGSTEAFF.

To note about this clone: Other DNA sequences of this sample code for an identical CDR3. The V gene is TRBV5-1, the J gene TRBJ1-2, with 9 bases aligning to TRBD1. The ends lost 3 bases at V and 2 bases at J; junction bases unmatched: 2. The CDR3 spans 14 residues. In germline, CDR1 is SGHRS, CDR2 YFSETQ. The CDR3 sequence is CASSSGTGNYGYTF. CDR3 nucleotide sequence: TGCGCCAGCAGCTCCGGGACAGGGAACTATGGCTACACCTTC.

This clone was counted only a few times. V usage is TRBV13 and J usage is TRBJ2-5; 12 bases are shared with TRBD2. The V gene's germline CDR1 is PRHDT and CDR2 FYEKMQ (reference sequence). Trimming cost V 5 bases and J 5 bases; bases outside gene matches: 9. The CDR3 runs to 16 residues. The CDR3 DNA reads TGTGCCAGCAGCCTCTGGACTAGCGGGGTTGGGGAGACCCAGTACTTC. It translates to CASSLWTSGVGETQYF.

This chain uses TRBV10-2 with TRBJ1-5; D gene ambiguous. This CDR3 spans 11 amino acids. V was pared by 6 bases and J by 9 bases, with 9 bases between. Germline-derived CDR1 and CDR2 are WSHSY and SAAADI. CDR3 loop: CASRGVGPQHF. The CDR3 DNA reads TGCGCCAGCAGGGGAGTTGGGCCCCAGCATTTT.

CDR3 nucleotide sequence: TGTGCCAGCGGAGGGACAGTCAACACCGGGGAGCTGTTTTTT. Residues: CASGGTVNTGELFF. The chain carries TRBV2 and TRBJ2-2; possibly TRBD1 for D (7 bases). V lost 8 bases to trimming and J lost 2 bases, with 12 bases between them. The CDR3 covers 14 residues. The germline V gene has CDR1 SNHLY and CDR2 FYNNEI.

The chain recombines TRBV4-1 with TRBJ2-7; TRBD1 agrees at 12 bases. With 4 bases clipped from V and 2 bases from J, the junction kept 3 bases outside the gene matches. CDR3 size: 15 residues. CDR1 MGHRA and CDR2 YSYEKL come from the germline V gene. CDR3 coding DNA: TGCGCCAGCAGCCCGGGACAGGGGGCAGCCTACGAGCAGTACTTC. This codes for CASSPGQGAAYEQYF.

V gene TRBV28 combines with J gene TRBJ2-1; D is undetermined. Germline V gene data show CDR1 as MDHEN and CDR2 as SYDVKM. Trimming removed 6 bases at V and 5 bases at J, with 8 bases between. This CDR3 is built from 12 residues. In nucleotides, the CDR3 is TGTGCCAGCAGCAGTTTAAACAATGAGCAGTTCTTC. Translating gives CASSSLNNEQFF.

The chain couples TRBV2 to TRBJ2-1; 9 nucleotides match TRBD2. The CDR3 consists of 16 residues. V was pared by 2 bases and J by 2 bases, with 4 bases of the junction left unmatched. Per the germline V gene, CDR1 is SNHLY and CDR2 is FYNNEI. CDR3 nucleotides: TGTGCCAGCAGTGAAAGGGCTAGCGGGACCTACAATGAGCAGTTCTTC. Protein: CASSERASGTYNEQFF.